This passage covers 19 T cell receptor beta chains from one sample sequenced in a study of T cells in women clearing cervical HPV infection. Sequencing used immunoSEQ multiplex PCR; TCRdb keeps in-frame clones, though not all of them. The sample holds about 39,000 clones. The sample taken for sequencing was blood buffy coat. The receptors derive from a woman aged 18 to 75 with a cervical HPV16 infection that either progressed to CIN3+ or cleared (not recorded which).

Points on this clone: The read terminates 3 residues before the CDR3 end, so the remaining end is supplied by the germline J gene. This rearrangement joins TRBV5-6 to TRBJ1-2; the D gene is possibly TRBD1 (5 bases). Germline assignment: CDR1 SGHDT and CDR2 YYEEEE. The CDR3 spans 13 residues. The CDR3 sequence: CASSLAGGEGYTF. Partial CDR3 DNA: TGTGCCAGCAGCTTGGCGGGAGGGGAAGGC. The variable domain in full, completed from reference TRBV5-6 and TRBJ1-2, reads DAGVTQSPTHLIKTRGQQVTLRCSPKSGHDTVSWYQQALGQGPQFIFQYYEEEERQRGNFPDRFSGHQFPNYSSELNVNALLLGDSALYLCASSLAGGEGYTFGSGTRLTVV.

With regard to this clone: The read finishes 3 residues shy of the CDR3 end, and the germline J gene is used to complete it. V and J are TRBV11-2 and TRBJ2-5; 12 nucleotides line up with TRBD2. Germline trimming cut 5 bases from V and 4 bases from J; bases unmatched to any gene: 5. CDR3 length: 15 residues. Germline lookup yields CDR1 SGHAT and CDR2 FQNNGV. CDR3 DNA, as far as it was read: TGTGCCAGCAGCCAAGCTAGCGGGGGGGCAGAGACC. Translating gives CASSQASGGAET. The complete CDR3 sequence is CASSQASGGAETQYF.

In the case of this clone: The CDR3 is cut off 3 residues early in the read; its end comes from the germline J gene. This chain joins TRBV19 and TRBJ2-7; 9 bases map to TRBD2. The V segment lost 7 bases and the J segment 6 bases; nucleotides outside the gene matches: 16. The V gene's germline CDR1 is LNHDA and CDR2 SQIVND (reference sequence). The CDR3 consists of 16 residues. CDR3 sequence: CASTPTRGGALSEQYF. The CDR3 bases that were read are TGTGCCAGTACCCCTACGCGCGGGGGGGCCCTCTCCGAG.

Note on this clone: Read coverage stops 3 residues before the CDR3 terminus; the germline J gene supplies the remainder. The V and J genes are TRBV11-3 and TRBJ2-2, with D perhaps TRBD1 (5 bases). This CDR3 comprises 15 residues. CDR1 and CDR2 (germline): SGHNT, YENEEA. Trimming left V 5 bases short and J 1 base short, with 11 bases between. CDR3 DNA, as far as it was read: TGTGCCAGCAGCGAGGTTGGACAGAACACCGGGGAG. Its protein is CASSEVGQNTGE. The whole CDR3 protein is CASSEVGQNTGELFF.

As regards this clone: The read ends 3 residues before the CDR3 terminus; that terminus is restored from the germline J gene. The chain carries TRBV5-8 and TRBJ1-6; 8 nucleotides line up with TRBD1. V trimming: 4 bases; J trimming: 10 bases; junction bases outside the gene matches: 10. This CDR3 spans 15 amino acids. Germline CDR1 is SGHTS and CDR2 is YDEGEE. The DNA read from the CDR3 is TGTGCCAGCAGCACCGGGACAGGAACGGAGTCACCC. Translating gives CASSTGTGTESP. The entire CDR3 protein is CASSTGTGTESPLHF.

CDR3 DNA (partial): TGTGCCTGGACCAGACAGGGGGCAGGCACAGATACG. Residues: CAWTRQGAGTDT. The complete CDR3 protein is CAWTRQGAGTDTQYF. The chain links TRBV30 to TRBJ2-3; 10 bases fit TRBD1. The read falls 3 residues short of the CDR3 end, and the missing part is taken from the germline J gene. CDR3 length: 15 residues. Germline trimming cut 4 bases from V and 1 base from J; bases unmatched to any gene: 5. The germline V gene encodes CDR1 GTSNPN and CDR2 SVGIG (reference sequence).

As for this clone: The CDR3 extends 3 residues past the end of the read, so its final part is completed from the germline J gene. V is TRBV2 and J is TRBJ1-2; unclear D gene. The CDR3 is 11 residues long. V gave up 2 bases and J gave up 4 bases, with 2 bases separating them. The germline gives CDR1 SNHLY, CDR2 FYNNEI. CDR3 sequence reads: CASSELYGYTF. CDR3 DNA, as far as it was read: TGTGCCAGCAGTGAACTCTATGGC.

CDR3 protein: CASSLEVGLLSTEAFF. The CDR3 DNA, read in part, is TGCGCCAGCAGCTTGGAGGTAGGGTTATTGAGCACTGAA. The chain carries TRBV5-1 and TRBJ1-1; D is ambiguous. Read coverage stops 3 residues before the CDR3 terminus; the germline J gene supplies the remainder. Per the germline V gene, CDR1 is SGHRS and CDR2 is YFSETQ. CDR3 length equals 16 residues. Trimming stripped 0 bases from V and 4 bases from J, with 16 bases between.

About this clone itself: The CDR3 is cut off 3 residues early in the read; its end comes from the germline J gene. The chain joins TRBV7-9 to TRBJ2-1; D uncertain. With 1 base removed from V and 5 bases from J, the gap between germline ends came to 6 bases. Per the germline V gene, CDR1 is SEHNR and CDR2 is FQNEAQ (reference sequence). This CDR3 comprises 13 residues. The DNA read from the CDR3 is TGTGCCAGCAGCTTAGAGCAGGACAATGAG. Translated: CASSLEQDNE. The CDR3, in full, reads CASSLEQDNEQFF.

Concerning this clone itself: The CDR3 goes on 3 residues after the read ends, and that part is filled in from the germline J gene. The chain links TRBV4-2 to TRBJ1-2, with a tentative D call TRBD1 (5 bases). The germline V gene has CDR1 LGHNA and CDR2 YNFKEQ. Trimming took 0 bases from V and 4 from J, leaving 15 bases between them. The CDR3 is made up of 16 amino acids. CDR3 in amino acids: CASSQDLKGETYGYTF. Partial CDR3 DNA: TGTGCCAGCAGCCAAGATTTGAAAGGGGAAACCTATGGC.

The CDR3 is CASSIRGGGREQFF. CDR3 DNA, as far as it was read: TGTGCCAGTAGTATACGTGGGGGCGGTCGTGAG. The chain couples TRBV19 to TRBJ2-1, with D maybe TRBD1 (6 bases). The read finishes 3 residues shy of the CDR3 end, and the germline J gene is used to complete it. This CDR3 region has 14 residues. Germline loops: CDR1 LNHDA, CDR2 SQIVND (reference sequence). Between the trimmed V and J ends, which lost 2 bases and 9 bases, there was a span of 14 bases.

The covered CDR3 bases are TGTGCCAGCAGCAGTAGCGGGGGGGCGGAGACC. Protein: CASSSSGGAET. The complete CDR3 reads CASSSSGGAETQYF. The chain carries TRBV12-3 or TRBV12-4 and TRBJ2-5, with 11 bases fitting TRBD2. The read gets to within 3 residues of the CDR3 end, and the germline J gene fills in the rest. Trimming cost V 6 bases and J 5 bases; bases outside gene matches: 5. The CDR3 is 14 amino acids.

With regard to this clone: The read comes to an end 3 residues before the CDR3 does, leaving the germline J gene to fill in the end. This chain connects TRBV5-5 to TRBJ2-2, with a tentative D call TRBD2 (7 bases). Trimming took off 4 bases at V and 4 bases at J, with 14 bases between the two ends. The V gene's germline CDR1 is SGHKS and CDR2 YYEKEE (reference sequence). The CDR3 contains 15 residues. CDR3 DNA, as far as it was read: TGTGCCAGCAGCCGGGTGGGAGGGGGCACCGGGGAG. Residues: CASSRVGGGTGE. The complete CDR3 sequence is CASSRVGGGTGELFF.

Comments on this clone: The CDR3 goes on 3 residues after the read ends, and that part is filled in from the germline J gene. J is TRBJ2-2 and V is TRBV6-1; 10 bases match TRBD2. The CDR3 contains 15 residues. J gave up 5 bases and V 4 bases, and 4 bases lay outside the gene matches. Germline V gene lookup returns CDR1 MNHNS and CDR2 SASEGT. The CDR3 DNA, read in part, is TGTGCCAGCAGTGGGAGCGGGGGGGCGACCGGGGAG. Its translation: CASSGSGGATGE. The CDR3 in full is CASSGSGGATGELFF.

A note on this clone: Read coverage stops 3 residues before the CDR3 terminus; the germline J gene supplies the remainder. The V call is TRBV5-1, the J call TRBJ2-5, with 7 bases lining up with TRBD2. The ends lost 4 bases at V and 5 bases at J; junction bases unmatched: 11. CDR3 length equals 15 residues. Germline lookup yields CDR1 SGHRS and CDR2 YFSETQ. CDR3 DNA, as far as it was read: TGCGCCAGCAGCCTCAGTGACTGGCGGGGGGAGACC. Protein sequence: CASSLSDWRGET. The entire CDR3 is CASSLSDWRGETQYF.

Details on this clone: The read finishes 3 residues shy of the CDR3 end, and the germline J gene is used to complete it. The chain uses TRBV30 and TRBJ2-7, with D possibly called TRBD1 or TRBD2 (5 bases each). CDR1 and CDR2 from the germline V gene are GTSNPN and SVGIG (reference sequence). CDR3 length equals 15 residues. Trimming shortened V by 5 bases and J by 6 bases, and 23 bases separated the two germline ends. CDR3 sequence reads: CAWGGATDNEGEQYF. CDR3 DNA (partial): TGTGCCTGGGGTGGGGCGACAGACAATGAGGGCGAG.

For this clone: The sequenced fragment ends 3 residues before the CDR3 boundary, so the rest is inferred from the germline J gene. The chain joins TRBV5-1 to TRBJ1-2, with 7 bases that match TRBD1. The V gene's germline CDR1 is SGHRS and CDR2 YFSETQ. Trimming cost V 4 bases and J 6 bases; bases outside gene matches: 9. The CDR3 totals 14 residues. The CDR3 is CASSPGTASDGYTF. Incomplete CDR3 DNA: TGCGCCAGCAGCCCAGGGACAGCCTCGGATGGC.

On this clone: Read coverage stops 3 residues before the CDR3 terminus; the germline J gene supplies the remainder. The chain is built from TRBV2 and TRBJ1-5; 7 bases agree with TRBD1. V shed 7 bases and J 3 bases; nucleotides not matched to a gene: 3. The CDR3 has 13 amino acids. Per germline, CDR1 SNHLY and CDR2 FYNNEI. The CDR3 loop is CASNGQDNQPQHF. The CDR3 bases that were read are TGTGCCAGCAATGGACAGGACAATCAGCCC.

Concerning this clone: The read halts 3 residues ahead of the CDR3 end, with the missing end drawn from the germline J gene. The gene calls are TRBV2 and TRBJ2-4; 12 nucleotides align to TRBD2. Germline assignment: CDR1 SNHLY and CDR2 FYNNEI. The CDR3 has 14 residues. The CDR3 here is CASSGTSGAFGQYF. The part of the CDR3 DNA that was read is TGTGCCAGCAGTGGGACTAGCGGGGCCTTCGGT.